Listed below are T cell receptor beta chains from one sample, sequenced in a study of cytomegalovirus exposure and HLA in healthy donors. Sequencing used immunoSEQ multiplex PCR; TCRdb keeps in-frame clones, though not all of them. This sample has 100,000 or so clones; around 80% occur once, and the top ten carry over 5%. Sequenced input: PBMCs. The receptor source for this set is a man aged 18-30 years in good health and CMV-seronegative. Each CDR3 is given with its conserved first and last residue. The order of the fields is V gene, J gene, D gene, clone size, CDR3 protein, CDR3 DNA. A D gene is named only where the DNA matches it firmly. Clone size is shown for a subset of rows, as once, few, many or a class of expanded clone.

TRBV19,TRBJ1-1,TRBD1,-,CASSPRTGNTEAFF,TGTGCCAGTAGTCCTCGGACAGGGAACACTGAAGCTTTCTTT
TRBV7-9,TRBJ2-5,-,few,CVSGAGPQETQYF,TGTGTCTCAGGAGCGGGCCCCCAAGAGACCCAGTACTTC
TRBV15,TRBJ2-3,-,-,CATSSHRGTGTDTQYF,TGTGCCACCAGCAGCCACCGGGGGACAGGCACAGATACGCAGTATTTT
TRBV7-2,TRBJ1-1,TRBD1,-,CASSPQGSSMNTEAFF,TGTGCCAGCAGCCCACAGGGGTCTTCTATGAACACTGAAGCTTTCTTT
TRBV29-1,TRBJ2-2,TRBD1,-,CSGTGAGELFF,TGCAGCGGGACAGGGGCGGGGGAGCTGTTTTTT
TRBV7-9,TRBJ1-2,TRBD1,once,CASSFGTGWVGYTF,TGTGCCAGCAGCTTCGGGACAGGGTGGGTTGGCTACACCTTC
TRBV5-1,TRBJ2-1,TRBD2,-,CASSSSGTRSNEQFF,TGCGCCAGCAGCTCCTCCGGGACTAGGTCCAATGAGCAGTTCTTC
TRBV29-1,TRBJ1-2,-,-,CSSTRRSNYGYTF,TGCAGCAGTACGCGAAGATCTAACTATGGCTACACCTTC
TRBV7-9,TRBJ1-5,-,-,CASGDRGDQPQHF,TGTGCCTCGGGGGACCGAGGGGATCAGCCCCAGCATTTT
TRBV19,TRBJ1-2,TRBD1,-,CASHGQGLGYGYTF,TGTGCCAGCCATGGACAGGGGCTGGGCTATGGCTACACCTTC
TRBV28,TRBJ1-2,TRBD1,-,CASSRSQGPFYGYTF,TGTGCCAGCAGTCGATCACAGGGGCCTTTCTATGGCTACACCTTC
TRBV19,TRBJ1-1,TRBD1,-,CASSIMGQGNTEAFF,TGTGCCAGTAGTATTATGGGACAGGGGAACACTGAAGCTTTCTTT
TRBV19,TRBJ1-1,-,-,CASSTLSQNRVERTEAFF,TGTGCCAGTAGTACGCTAAGTCAAAACAGGGTAGAGAGGACTGAAGCTTTCTTT
TRBV5-1,TRBJ1-4,-,-,CASSLANFRSRGWEKLFF,TGCGCCAGCAGCTTGGCCAACTTTCGGTCCCGGGGTTGGGAAAAACTGTTTTTT
TRBV18,TRBJ2-7,-,-,CATSYRDGDEQYF,TGTGCCACCTCATACAGGGACGGGGACGAGCAGTACTTC
TRBV7-3,TRBJ1-4,-,once,CASSSKAAGEKLFF,TGTGCCAGCAGCTCTAAAGCGGCGGGTGAAAAACTGTTTTTT
TRBV10-3,TRBJ1-3,TRBD1,-,CAMGSGQDSGNTIYF,TGTGCCATGGGTAGTGGACAGGACTCTGGAAACACCATATATTTT
TRBV18,TRBJ2-3,TRBD2,-,CASPLAGGPTDTQYF,TGTGCCAGCCCCTTAGCGGGAGGCCCCACAGATACGCAGTATTTT
TRBV19,TRBJ1-1,TRBD1,-,CASSQQGGTEAFF,TGTGCCAGTAGTCAACAGGGGGGGACTGAAGCTTTCTTT
TRBV18,TRBJ1-2,TRBD1,few,CASSGTEGLNGYTF,TGTGCCAGCTCAGGGACAGAGGGTTTGAATGGCTACACCTTC
TRBV11-2,TRBJ2-7,-,-,CASSLGSSSFFYEQYF,TGTGCCAGCAGCCTAGGGTCCTCTAGCTTCTTCTACGAGCAGTACTTC
TRBV5-6,TRBJ2-7,TRBD2,-,CASSPGLVSHEQYF,TGTGCCAGCAGTCCCGGACTAGTCTCCCACGAGCAGTACTTC
TRBV7-6,TRBJ2-5,-,-,CASSRSKGLQETQYF,TGTGCCAGCAGTAGAAGTAAGGGACTGCAAGAGACCCAGTACTTC
TRBV27,TRBJ2-5,-,-,CASSWSGKETQYF,TGTGCCAGCAGTTGGAGCGGCAAAGAGACCCAGTACTTC
TRBV12-5,TRBJ2-7,-,-,CASGPVSLNEQYF,TGTGCTAGTGGCCCCGTTTCGTTAAACGAGCAGTACTTC
TRBV5-1,TRBJ2-5,-,-,CASSLARGQETQYF,TGCGCCAGCAGCTTGGCCAGGGGCCAAGAGACCCAGTACTTC
TRBV19,TRBJ1-4,TRBD1,-,CASRPNRGVTNEKLFF,TGTGCCAGTAGACCCAACAGGGGGGTCACTAATGAAAAACTGTTTTTT
TRBV5-1,TRBJ1-1,-,-,CASSPRGNTEAFF,TGCGCCAGCAGCCCACGGGGGAACACTGAAGCTTTCTTT
TRBV7-9,TRBJ2-5,-,few,CASNFKREETQYF,TGTGCCAGCAACTTTAAGCGGGAAGAGACCCAGTACTTC
TRBV19,TRBJ1-4,TRBD1,-,CASSSYAAGQRNEKLFF,TGTGCCAGTAGCTCCTATGCTGCGGGACAGAGGAATGAAAAACTGTTTTTT
TRBV27,TRBJ2-1,-,-,CASSFGSGKYNEQFF,TGTGCCAGCAGTTTTGGTAGCGGAAAATACAATGAGCAGTTCTTC
TRBV11-2,TRBJ2-7,TRBD1,once,CASSPGTGGEQYF,TGTGCCAGCAGCCCCGGGACAGGGGGCGAGCAGTACTTC
TRBV19,TRBJ1-5,-,few,CASSQGSNQPQHF,TGTGCCAGTAGTCAGGGGAGCAATCAGCCCCAGCATTTT
TRBV21-1,TRBJ2-3,-,-,CASRTPVAEPAPTDTQYF,TGTGCCAGCAGGACCCCGGTGGCGGAGCCCGCCCCCACAGATACGCAGTATTTT
TRBV27,TRBJ2-1,-,-,CASSLFSSGSSYNEQFF,TGTGCCAGCAGTTTATTTTCGAGCGGCAGCTCCTACAATGAGCAGTTCTTC
TRBV7-2,TRBJ1-1,TRBD1,-,CASSWTGASTEAFF,TGTGCCAGCAGCTGGACAGGGGCGAGTACTGAAGCTTTCTTT
TRBV7-9,TRBJ1-1,-,once,CASSRGGTEAFF,TGTGCCAGCAGCCGGGGGGGGACTGAAGCTTTCTTT
TRBV4-1,TRBJ2-7,TRBD2,few,CASSQPTSGSIVEQYF,TGCGCCAGCAGCCAACCGACTAGCGGGAGCATTGTCGAGCAGTACTTC
TRBV7-3,TRBJ1-1,-,-,CASSPGHGTEAFF,TGTGCCAGCAGCCCAGGGCACGGCACTGAAGCTTTCTTT
TRBV7-2,TRBJ2-7,TRBD2,-,CASSFGGRASYEQYF,TGTGCCAGCAGCTTTGGCGGGAGGGCCAGCTACGAGCAGTACTTC
TRBV28,TRBJ2-1,-,-,CASTLLGARNENEQFF,TGTGCCAGCACCCTGTTGGGGGCTCGGAATGAGAATGAGCAGTTCTTC
TRBV5-1,TRBJ2-3,TRBD1,-,CASSSGQGSTDTQYF,TGCGCCAGCAGCAGCGGACAGGGGAGCACAGATACGCAGTATTTT
TRBV7-3,TRBJ1-1,-,once,CASSRNLGGRAFF,TGTGCTAGCAGCCGGAATTTGGGGGGACGAGCTTTCTTT
TRBV18,TRBJ2-2,TRBD1,-,CASSLGTDTGELFF,TGTGCCAGCTCACTCGGGACAGACACCGGGGAGCTGTTTTTT
TRBV6-6,TRBJ2-7,-,-,CASRTTPLGSYEQYF,TGTGCCAGCAGGACTACTCCGTTAGGCTCCTACGAGCAGTACTTC
TRBV28,TRBJ2-7,TRBD2,-,CASSLVRLAGGPSYEQYF,TGTGCCAGCAGTTTAGTACGACTAGCGGGAGGGCCATCCTACGAGCAGTACTTC
TRBV7-6,TRBJ2-3,TRBD2,-,CASSLGTSDSDTQYF,TGTGCCAGCAGTTTAGGGACTAGCGACTCAGATACGCAGTATTTT
TRBV12-5,TRBJ2-1,TRBD2,-,CASGSTHTSGRSSYNEQFF,TGTGCTAGTGGTTCCACCCATACTAGCGGGAGATCATCCTACAATGAGCAGTTCTTC
TRBV10-3,TRBJ2-1,-,-,CASSVVQVLNEQFF,TGTGCCAGCAGTGTTGTACAGGTACTCAATGAGCAGTTCTTC
TRBV18,TRBJ2-5,-,-,CASSPRLEETQYF,TGTGCCAGCTCACCACGACTGGAAGAGACCCAGTACTTC
TRBV7-2,TRBJ2-7,TRBD2,-,CASSVLAGGRVYEQYF,TGTGCCAGCAGCGTACTAGCGGGAGGGCGGGTATACGAGCAGTACTTC
TRBV6-6,TRBJ2-5,TRBD2,-,CASRVGTSGRQETQYF,TGTGCCAGCAGAGTAGGGACTAGCGGGAGGCAAGAGACCCAGTACTTC
TRBV5-1,TRBJ2-1,TRBD1,-,CASSLQGDYNEQFF,TGCGCCAGCAGCTTACAGGGGGACTACAATGAGCAGTTCTTC
TRBV11-2,TRBJ1-1,-,-,CASSLASEAFF,TGTGCCAGCAGCTTAGCCTCTGAGGCTTTCTTT
TRBV6-1,TRBJ2-3,-,-,CASSFTGGADTQYF,TGTGCCAGCAGTTTCACAGGGGGGGCAGATACGCAGTATTTT
TRBV7-2,TRBJ2-1,-,-,CASSLAGISYNEQFF,TGTGCCAGCAGCTTAGCTGGCATATCCTACAATGAGCAGTTCTTC
TRBV6-5,TRBJ2-7,-,-,CASSPMEVSYEQYF,TGTGCCAGCAGCCCAATGGAGGTATCCTACGAGCAGTACTTC
TRBV5-6,TRBJ2-7,-,-,CASTWAGVYEQYF,TGTGCCAGCACCTGGGCAGGGGTATACGAGCAGTACTTC
TRBV7-7,TRBJ2-1,-,-,CASSRGSIYNEQFF,TGTGCTAGCAGCCGGGGGTCGATTTACAATGAGCAGTTCTTC
TRBV19,TRBJ1-5,TRBD1,-,CASTQGALEDQPQHF,TGTGCCAGTACCCAGGGGGCCTTGGAGGATCAGCCCCAGCATTTT